This T cell receptor (beta chain) was obtained from a study of response to subunit inactivated influenza vaccine. Points from the study as a whole: Every seasonal influenza vaccination brings in few new T cells, the authors suggested.

Turning to this clonotype: Its target is unknown.

One entry per CDR3 protein results from TCRdb running MiXCR on the RT-PCR reads. This sample has 710,000 or so distinct CDR3 sequences, with about a sixth found just once. V was shortened by 4 bases and J by 4 bases, with 9 bases between the two germline ends. The length of the CDR3 is 12 residues. Germline values: CDR1 SGHTS, CDR2 YDEGEE. The sample in question was PBMCs from blood, obtained roughly 12 days after vaccination. The sequence came from a man aged 45 to 65 who received an inactivated influenza vaccine. The rearrangement uses TRBV5-8 and TRBJ2-7; D possibly corresponds to TRBD1 (6 bases). This CDR3 is CASSRTEYEQYF. DNA of the CDR3: TGTGCCAGCAGCAGGACAGAGTACGAGCAGTACTTC.